This T cell receptor beta chain appears in the sequencing data of a study of PD-L1 blockade in urothelial cancer. Study-level information: About 85% of the roughly 29 patients were men whose urothelial cancer was bladder-origin.

V was clipped by 5 bases and J by 6 bases; unmatched bases: 4. This CDR3 contains 14 residues. In germline, CDR1 is SGHVS, CDR2 FQNEAQ. This clone was observed a handful of times. TCRdb keeps only in-frame clones here, not all; method: immunoSEQ multiplex PCR. The data show 55,000 or so clones, with around 82% seen just once and 5% to 7.5% held by the top ten. Here the sequenced sample was PBMCs, taken around atezolizumab (anti-PD-L1) treatment. The rearrangement links TRBV7-8 to TRBJ2-3; 11 positions agree with TRBD2. The sequence derives from a man aged 35 to 55 with urothelial cancer. DNA of the CDR3: TGTGCCAGCAGCCCCAGACTAGCGGGGGATACGCAGTATTTT. Translated: CASSPRLAGDTQYF.